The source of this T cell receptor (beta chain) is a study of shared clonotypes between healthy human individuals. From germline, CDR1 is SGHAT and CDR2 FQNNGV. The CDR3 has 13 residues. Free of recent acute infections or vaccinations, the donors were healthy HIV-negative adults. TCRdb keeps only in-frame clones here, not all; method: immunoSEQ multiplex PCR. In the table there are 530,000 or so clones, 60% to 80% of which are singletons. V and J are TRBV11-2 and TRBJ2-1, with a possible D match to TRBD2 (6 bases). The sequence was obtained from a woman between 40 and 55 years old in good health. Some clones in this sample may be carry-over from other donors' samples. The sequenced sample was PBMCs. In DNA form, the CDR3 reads TGTGCTGGGGGGATCGGTCCCTACAATGAGCAGTTCTTC. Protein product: CAGGIGPYNEQFF.